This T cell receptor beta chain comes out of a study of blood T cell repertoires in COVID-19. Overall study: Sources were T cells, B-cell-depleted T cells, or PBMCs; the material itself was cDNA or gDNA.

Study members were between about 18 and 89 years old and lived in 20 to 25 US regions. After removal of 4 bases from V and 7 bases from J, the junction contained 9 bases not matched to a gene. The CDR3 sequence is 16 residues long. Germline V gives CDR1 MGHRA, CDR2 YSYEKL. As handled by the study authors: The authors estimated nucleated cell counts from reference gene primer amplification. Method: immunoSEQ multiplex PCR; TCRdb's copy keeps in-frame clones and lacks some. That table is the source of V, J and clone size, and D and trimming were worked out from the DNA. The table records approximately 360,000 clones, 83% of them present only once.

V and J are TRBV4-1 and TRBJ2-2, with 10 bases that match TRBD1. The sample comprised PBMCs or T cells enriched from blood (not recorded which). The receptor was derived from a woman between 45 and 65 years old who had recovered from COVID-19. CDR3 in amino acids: CASSRPGQGKSGELFF. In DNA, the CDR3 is TGCGCCAGCAGCCGACCGGGACAGGGGAAGAGCGGGGAGCTGTTTTTT.